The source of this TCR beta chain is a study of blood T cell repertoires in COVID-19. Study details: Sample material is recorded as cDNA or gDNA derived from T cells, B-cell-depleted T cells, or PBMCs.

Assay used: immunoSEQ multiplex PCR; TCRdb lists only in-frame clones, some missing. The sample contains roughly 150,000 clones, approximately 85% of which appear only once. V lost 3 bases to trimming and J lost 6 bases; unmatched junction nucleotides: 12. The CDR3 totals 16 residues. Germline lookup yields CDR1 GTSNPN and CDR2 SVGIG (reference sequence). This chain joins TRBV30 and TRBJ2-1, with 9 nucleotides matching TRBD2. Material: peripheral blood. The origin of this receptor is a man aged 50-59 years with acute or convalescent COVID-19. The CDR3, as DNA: TGTGCCTGGAGGATAAGACGGCTAGCGGGGATCAATGAGCAGTTCTTC. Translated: CAWRIRRLAGINEQFF.